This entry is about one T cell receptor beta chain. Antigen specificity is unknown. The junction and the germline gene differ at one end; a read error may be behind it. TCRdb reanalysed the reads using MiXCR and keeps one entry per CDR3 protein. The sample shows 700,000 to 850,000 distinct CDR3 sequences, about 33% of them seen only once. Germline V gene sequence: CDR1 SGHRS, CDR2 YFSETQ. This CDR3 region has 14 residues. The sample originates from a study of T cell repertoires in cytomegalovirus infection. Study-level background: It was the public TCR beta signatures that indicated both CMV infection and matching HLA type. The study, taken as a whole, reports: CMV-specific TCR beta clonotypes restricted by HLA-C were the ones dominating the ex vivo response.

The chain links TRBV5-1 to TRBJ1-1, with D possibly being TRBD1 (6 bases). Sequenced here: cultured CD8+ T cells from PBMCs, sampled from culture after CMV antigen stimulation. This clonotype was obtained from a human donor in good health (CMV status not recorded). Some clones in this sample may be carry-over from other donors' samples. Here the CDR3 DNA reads TGCGCCAACAGCTTTTGGGGGGCGAACACTGAAGCTTTCTTT. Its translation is CANSFWGANTEAFF. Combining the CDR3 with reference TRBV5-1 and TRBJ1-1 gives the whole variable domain KAGVTQTPRYLIKTRGQQVTLSCSPISGHRSVSWYQQTPGQGLQFLFEYFSETQRNKGNFPGRFSGRQFSNSRSEMNVSTLELGDSALYLCANSFWGANTEAFFGQGTRLTVV.